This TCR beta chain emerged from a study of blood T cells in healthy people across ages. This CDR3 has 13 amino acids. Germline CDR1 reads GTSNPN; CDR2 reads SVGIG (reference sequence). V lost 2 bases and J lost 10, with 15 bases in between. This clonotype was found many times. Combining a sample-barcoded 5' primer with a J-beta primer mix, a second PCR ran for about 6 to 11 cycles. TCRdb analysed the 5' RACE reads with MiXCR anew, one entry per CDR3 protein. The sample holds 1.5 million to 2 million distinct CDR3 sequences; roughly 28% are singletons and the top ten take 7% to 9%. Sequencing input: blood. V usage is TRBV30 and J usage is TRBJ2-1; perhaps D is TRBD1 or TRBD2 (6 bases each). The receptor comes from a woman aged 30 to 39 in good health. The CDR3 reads CAWSRGVGGEQFF. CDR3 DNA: TGTGCCTGGAGTAGGGGGGTCGGAGGGGAGCAGTTCTTC.